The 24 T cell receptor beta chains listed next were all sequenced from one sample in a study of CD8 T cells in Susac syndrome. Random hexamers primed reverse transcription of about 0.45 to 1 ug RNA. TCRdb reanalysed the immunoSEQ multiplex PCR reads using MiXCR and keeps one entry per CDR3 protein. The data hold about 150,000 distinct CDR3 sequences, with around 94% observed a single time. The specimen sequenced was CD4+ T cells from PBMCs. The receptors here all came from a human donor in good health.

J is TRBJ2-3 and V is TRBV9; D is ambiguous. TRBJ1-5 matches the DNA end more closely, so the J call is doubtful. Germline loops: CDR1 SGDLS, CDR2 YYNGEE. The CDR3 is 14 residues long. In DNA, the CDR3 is TGTGCCAGCGCGAGGACTAGCGGCGGGGATACGCAGCATTTT. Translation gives CASARTSGGDTQHF.

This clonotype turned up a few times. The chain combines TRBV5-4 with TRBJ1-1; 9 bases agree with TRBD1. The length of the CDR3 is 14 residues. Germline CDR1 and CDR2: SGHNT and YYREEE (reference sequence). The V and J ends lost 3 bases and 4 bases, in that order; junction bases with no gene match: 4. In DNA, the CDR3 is TGTGCCAGCAGCTCCGGACAGGGGCGCACTGAAGCTTTCTTT. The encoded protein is CASSSGQGRTEAFF.

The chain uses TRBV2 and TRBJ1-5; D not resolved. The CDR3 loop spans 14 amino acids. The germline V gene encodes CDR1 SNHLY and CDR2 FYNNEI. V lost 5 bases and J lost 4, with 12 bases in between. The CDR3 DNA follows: TGTGCCAGCAGTCAGGACGGAGGAAATCAGCCCCAGCATTTT. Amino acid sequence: CASSQDGGNQPQHF.

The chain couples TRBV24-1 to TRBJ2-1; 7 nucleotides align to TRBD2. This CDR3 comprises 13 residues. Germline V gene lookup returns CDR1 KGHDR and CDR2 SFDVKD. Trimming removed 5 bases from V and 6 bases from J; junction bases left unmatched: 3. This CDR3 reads CATSGTSLNEQFF. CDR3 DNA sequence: TGTGCCACCAGTGGGACTAGTCTCAATGAGCAGTTCTTC.

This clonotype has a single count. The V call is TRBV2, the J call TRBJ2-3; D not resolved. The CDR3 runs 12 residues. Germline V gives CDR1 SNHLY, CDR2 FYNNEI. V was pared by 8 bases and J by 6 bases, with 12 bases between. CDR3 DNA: TGTGCCAGCCTACCGGTCGGGGATACGCAGTATTTT. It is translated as CASLPVGDTQYF.

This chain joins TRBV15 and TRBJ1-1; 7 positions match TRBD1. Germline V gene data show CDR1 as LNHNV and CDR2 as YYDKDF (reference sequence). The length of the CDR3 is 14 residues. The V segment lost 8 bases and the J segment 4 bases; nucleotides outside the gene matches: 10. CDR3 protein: CATGPDRPITEAFF. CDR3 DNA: TGTGCCACCGGCCCGGACAGGCCAATCACTGAAGCTTTCTTT.

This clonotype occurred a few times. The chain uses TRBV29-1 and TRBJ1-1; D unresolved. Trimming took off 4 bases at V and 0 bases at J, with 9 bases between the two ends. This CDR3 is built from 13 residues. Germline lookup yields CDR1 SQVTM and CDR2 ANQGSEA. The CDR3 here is CSVGRNVNTEAFF. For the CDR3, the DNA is TGCAGCGTTGGCAGGAATGTGAACACTGAAGCTTTCTTT. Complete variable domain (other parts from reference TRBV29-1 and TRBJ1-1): SAVISQKPSRDICQRGTSLTIQCQVDSQVTMMFWYRQQPGQSLTLIATANQGSEATYESGFVIDKFPISRPNLTFSTLTVSNMSPEDSSIYLCSVGRNVNTEAFFGQGTRLTVV.

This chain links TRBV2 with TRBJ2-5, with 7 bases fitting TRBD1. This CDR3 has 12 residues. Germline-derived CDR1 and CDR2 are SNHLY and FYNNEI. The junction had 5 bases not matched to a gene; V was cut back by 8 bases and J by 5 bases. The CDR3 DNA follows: TGTGCCAGCGGGACAGTGAGGGAGACCCAGTACTTC. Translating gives CASGTVRETQYF.

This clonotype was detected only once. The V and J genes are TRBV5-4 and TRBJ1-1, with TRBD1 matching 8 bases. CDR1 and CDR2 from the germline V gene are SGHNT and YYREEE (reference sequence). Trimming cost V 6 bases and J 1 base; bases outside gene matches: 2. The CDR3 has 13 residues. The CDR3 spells CASTGTGNTEAFF. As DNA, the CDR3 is TGTGCCAGCACCGGGACAGGGAACACTGAAGCTTTCTTT.

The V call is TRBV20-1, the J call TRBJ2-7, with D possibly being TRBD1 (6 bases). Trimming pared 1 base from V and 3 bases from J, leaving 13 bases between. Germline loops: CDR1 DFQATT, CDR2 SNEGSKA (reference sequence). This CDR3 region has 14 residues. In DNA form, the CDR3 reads TGCAGTGCTAGAGTAGCAGGGGCGGACTACGAGCAGTACTTC. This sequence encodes CSARVAGADYEQYF.

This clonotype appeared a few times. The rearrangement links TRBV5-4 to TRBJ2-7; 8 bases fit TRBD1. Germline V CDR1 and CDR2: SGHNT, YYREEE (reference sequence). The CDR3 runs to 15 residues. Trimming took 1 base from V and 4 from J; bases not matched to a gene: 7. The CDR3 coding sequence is TGTGCCAGCAGCTTGTCCGGGACAGGTTCATACGAGCAGTACTTC. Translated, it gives CASSLSGTGSYEQYF.

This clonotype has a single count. CDR3 DNA: TGTGCCAGCTCACCACAGGGTATCTATGGCTACACCTTC. Its protein product is CASSPQGIYGYTF. V is TRBV18 and J is TRBJ1-2; D is ambiguous. Deletions cut 1 base from V and 4 bases from J, with 7 bases between. Germline V lookup: CDR1 KGHSH, CDR2 LQKENI. The CDR3 contains 13 residues.

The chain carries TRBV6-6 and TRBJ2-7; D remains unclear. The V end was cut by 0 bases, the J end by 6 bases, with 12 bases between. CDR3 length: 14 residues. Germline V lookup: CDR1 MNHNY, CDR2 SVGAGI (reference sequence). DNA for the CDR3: TGTGCCAGCAGTTACTCTCGGGCCGATGGCGAGCAGTACTTC. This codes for CASSYSRADGEQYF.

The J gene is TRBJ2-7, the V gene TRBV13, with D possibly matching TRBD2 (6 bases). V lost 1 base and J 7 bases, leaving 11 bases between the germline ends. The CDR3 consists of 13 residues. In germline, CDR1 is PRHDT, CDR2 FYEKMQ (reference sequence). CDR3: CASSLDREWEQYF. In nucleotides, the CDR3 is TGTGCCAGCAGCTTAGACCGGGAGTGGGAGCAGTACTTC.

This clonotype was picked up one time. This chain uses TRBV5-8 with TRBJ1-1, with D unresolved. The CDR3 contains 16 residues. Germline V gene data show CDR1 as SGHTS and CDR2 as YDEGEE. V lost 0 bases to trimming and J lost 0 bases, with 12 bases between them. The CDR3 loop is CASSLGTGEMNTEAFF. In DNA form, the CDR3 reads TGTGCCAGCAGCTTGGGTACGGGTGAGATGAACACTGAAGCTTTCTTT.

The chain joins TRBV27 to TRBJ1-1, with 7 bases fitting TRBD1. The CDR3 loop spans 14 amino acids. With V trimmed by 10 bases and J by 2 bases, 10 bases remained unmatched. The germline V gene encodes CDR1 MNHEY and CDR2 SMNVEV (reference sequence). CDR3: CATRQGGSNTEAFF. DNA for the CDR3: TGTGCCACCCGACAGGGTGGATCCAACACTGAAGCTTTCTTT.

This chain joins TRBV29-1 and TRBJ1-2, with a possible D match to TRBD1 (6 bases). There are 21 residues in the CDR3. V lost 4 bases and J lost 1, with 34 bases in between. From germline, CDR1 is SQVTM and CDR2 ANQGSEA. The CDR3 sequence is CSVAGGATFMPPSPNNYGYTF. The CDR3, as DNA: TGCAGCGTTGCGGGGGGGGCAACTTTCATGCCCCCGAGTCCTAATAACTATGGCTACACCTTC. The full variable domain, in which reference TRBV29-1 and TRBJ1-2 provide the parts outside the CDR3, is SAVISQKPSRDICQRGTSLTIQCQVDSQVTMMFWYRQQPGQSLTLIATANQGSEATYESGFVIDKFPISRPNLTFSTLTVSNMSPEDSSIYLCSVAGGATFMPPSPNNYGYTFGSGTRLTVV.

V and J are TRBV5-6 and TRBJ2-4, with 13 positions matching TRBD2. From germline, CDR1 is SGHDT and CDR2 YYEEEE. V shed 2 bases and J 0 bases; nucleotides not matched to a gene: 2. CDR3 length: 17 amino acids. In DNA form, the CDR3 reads TGTGCCAGCAGCTTTCGGACTAGCGGGAGAGCCAAAAACATTCAGTACTTC. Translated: CASSFRTSGRAKNIQYF.

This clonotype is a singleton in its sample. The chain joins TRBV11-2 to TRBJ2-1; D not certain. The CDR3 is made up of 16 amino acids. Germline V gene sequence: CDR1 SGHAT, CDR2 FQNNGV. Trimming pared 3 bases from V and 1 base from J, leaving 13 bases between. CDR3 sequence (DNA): TGTGCCAGCAGCTTCACCCCGTCGTTGTCCTACAATGAGCAGTTCTTC. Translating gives CASSFTPSLSYNEQFF.

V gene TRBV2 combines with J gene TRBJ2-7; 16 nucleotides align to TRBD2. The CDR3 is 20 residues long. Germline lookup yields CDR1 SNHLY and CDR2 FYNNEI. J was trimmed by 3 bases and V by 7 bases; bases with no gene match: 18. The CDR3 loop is CASNPGLAGGPQNPIYEQYF. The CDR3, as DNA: TGTGCCAGCAACCCGGGACTAGCGGGAGGGCCCCAGAACCCAATCTACGAGCAGTACTTC. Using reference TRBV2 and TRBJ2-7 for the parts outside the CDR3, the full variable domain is EPEVTQTPSHQVTQMGQEVILRCVPISNHLYFYWYRQILGQKVEFLVSFYNNEISEKSEIFDDQFSVERPDGSNFTLKIRSTKLEDSAMYFCASNPGLAGGPQNPIYEQYFGPGTRLTVT.

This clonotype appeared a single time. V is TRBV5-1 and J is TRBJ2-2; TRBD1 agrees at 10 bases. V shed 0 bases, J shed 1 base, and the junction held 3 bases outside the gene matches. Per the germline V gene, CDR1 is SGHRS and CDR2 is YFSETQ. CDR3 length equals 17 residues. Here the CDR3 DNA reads TGCGCCAGCAGCTTGGAAAGGACAGGGGGGAACACCGGGGAGCTGTTTTTT. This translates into CASSLERTGGNTGELFF.

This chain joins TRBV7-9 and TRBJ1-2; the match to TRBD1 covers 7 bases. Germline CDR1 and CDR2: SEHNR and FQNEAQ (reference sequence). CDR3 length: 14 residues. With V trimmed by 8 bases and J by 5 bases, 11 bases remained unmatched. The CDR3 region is CASHTGTASYGYTF. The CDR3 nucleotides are TGTGCCAGCCATACCGGGACAGCTTCTTATGGCTACACCTTC.

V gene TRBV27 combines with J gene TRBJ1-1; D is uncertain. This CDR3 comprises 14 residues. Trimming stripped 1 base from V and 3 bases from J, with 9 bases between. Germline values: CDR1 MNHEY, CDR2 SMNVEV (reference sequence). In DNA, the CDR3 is TGTGCCAGCAGTTTATTCGGCCGATACACTGAAGCTTTCTTT. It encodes CASSLFGRYTEAFF.

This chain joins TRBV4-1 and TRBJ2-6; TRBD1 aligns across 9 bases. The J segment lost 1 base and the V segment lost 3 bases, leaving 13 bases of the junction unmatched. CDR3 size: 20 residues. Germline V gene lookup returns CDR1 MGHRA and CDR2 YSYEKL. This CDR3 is CASSQGLGDRETSGANVLTF. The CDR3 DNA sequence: TGCGCCAGCAGCCAGGGATTGGGGGACAGGGAAACTTCTGGGGCCAACGTCCTGACTTTC.